One sample yielded the 32 T cell receptor beta chains listed below, sequenced in a study of lymphopenia after photon versus proton radiotherapy. Here immunoSEQ multiplex PCR was the method, and the copy in TCRdb shows in-frame clones only, minus some. The profile shows some 70,000 clones, 87% of them singletons. This specimen was peripheral blood, taken from a patient treated with proton-based radiotherapy. All receptors derive from a man older than 75 with esophageal cancer.

J is TRBJ2-7 and V is TRBV27, with TRBD2 as a possible D gene (7 bases). V was cut by 5 bases and J by 6 bases, with 17 bases left in between. Germline-derived CDR1 and CDR2 are MNHEY and SMNVEV (reference sequence). The CDR3 is made up of 14 amino acids. The CDR3 loop is CASSPRRGGGEQYF. The DNA for the CDR3 is TGTGCCAGCAGTCCCCGTAGGGGGGGCGGCGAGCAGTACTTC.

The V and J genes are TRBV6-6 and TRBJ1-2; D unclear. The CDR3 runs 15 residues. CDR1 is MNHNY, CDR2 SVGAGI, per germline (reference sequence). V lost 4 bases and J lost 3, with 15 bases in between. CDR3 sequence: CASSFLPSQYYGYTF. CDR3 DNA: TGTGCCAGCAGTTTCCTCCCGTCGCAGTACTATGGCTACACCTTC.

The chain recombines TRBV14 with TRBJ1-2; D unresolved. This CDR3 has 12 amino acids. Germline V gene data show CDR1 as SGHDN and CDR2 as FVKESK. V was pared by 1 base and J by 7 bases, with 7 bases between. In DNA, the CDR3 is TGTGCCAGCAGCCAAGGCGAGGGTGGCTACACCTTC. Its protein product is CASSQGEGGYTF.

This sequence joins TRBV29-1 and TRBJ2-3, with D possibly TRBD1 on 6 matching bases. Germline CDR1 SQVTM, CDR2 ANQGSEA. This CDR3 is 14 amino acids long. The V and J ends lost 3 bases and 7 bases respectively, with 17 bases between them. CDR3 amino acids: CSVDRTADTNTQYF. CDR3 nucleotides: TGCAGCGTTGACCGGACAGCCGACACGAATACGCAGTATTTT.

The rearrangement uses TRBV7-2 and TRBJ2-7; D is unclear. This CDR3 is 12 amino acids long. CDR1 SGHTA and CDR2 FQGNSA come from the germline V gene. V dropped 1 base and J dropped 3 bases, with 4 bases sitting between them. The CDR3 loop reads CASSLGYYEQYF. DNA of the CDR3: TGTGCCAGCAGCTTAGGGTACTACGAGCAGTACTTC.

A few counts support this clone. The chain has TRBV9 and TRBJ1-1; no reliable D call. CDR3 length: 12 amino acids. The germline V gene has CDR1 SGDLS and CDR2 YYNGEE. Trimming took off 4 bases at V and 2 bases at J, with 6 bases between the two ends. The CDR3 sequence: CASSPINTEAFF. The CDR3 nucleotides read TGTGCCAGCAGCCCCATCAACACTGAAGCTTTCTTT.

The genes are TRBV5-1 and TRBJ2-3; D not resolved. The CDR3 length is 14 residues. Germline V lookup: CDR1 SGHRS, CDR2 YFSETQ. V was trimmed by 0 bases and J by 1 base, leaving 6 bases between them. The CDR3 loop is CASSLGHRTDTQYF. The DNA for the CDR3 is TGCGCCAGCAGCTTGGGGCACCGCACAGATACGCAGTATTTT.

The gene calls are TRBV9 and TRBJ2-1; 12 positions agree with TRBD1. The CDR3 contains 23 residues. V shed 0 bases, J shed 5 bases, and the junction held 24 bases outside the gene matches. The germline CDR1 and CDR2 sequences are SGDLS and YYNGEE. CDR3 protein: CASSVGPGQGAPPKGRGDNEQFF. CDR3 bases: TGTGCCAGCAGCGTAGGCCCGGGACAGGGGGCGCCCCCCAAGGGCAGGGGAGACAATGAGCAGTTCTTC.

This clone was recorded only once. This chain connects TRBV10-3 to TRBJ2-3, with a tentative D call TRBD1 (5 bases). The CDR3 is 13 residues long. Germline lookup yields CDR1 ENHRY and CDR2 SYGVKD. The V end lost 7 bases, the J end lost 1 base, and 9 bases lay between the germline ends. CDR3 DNA sequence: TGTGCCATCAACCCACAGGGCACAGATACGCAGTATTTT. It specifies CAINPQGTDTQYF.

Only a few counts were recorded for this clone. J is TRBJ1-5 and V is TRBV6-4, with TRBD1 as a possible D gene (6 bases). The CDR3 totals 13 residues. Germline V gives CDR1 MRHNA, CDR2 SNTAGT. The V gene lost 3 bases and the J gene lost 4 bases, with 7 bases spanning the gap. CDR3 DNA sequence: TGTGCCAGCAGTGAAGACAGGAATCAGCCCCAGCATTTT. Residues: CASSEDRNQPQHF.

The chain links TRBV19 to TRBJ2-5; D is ambiguous. Between the trimmed V and J ends, which lost 5 bases and 4 bases, there was a span of 20 bases. Germline lookup yields CDR1 LNHDA and CDR2 SQIVND (reference sequence). The CDR3 contains 16 residues. CDR3 sequence: CASSSYTGDVGETQYF. The DNA of the CDR3 is TGTGCCAGTAGTTCCTATACTGGCGACGTGGGAGAGACCCAGTACTTC.

The chain carries TRBV7-9 and TRBJ2-7; possibly TRBD2 for D (5 bases). The CDR3 has 14 residues. Germline V gene lookup returns CDR1 SEHNR and CDR2 FQNEAQ (reference sequence). The ends were cut back, 5 bases at V and 2 bases at J, with 13 bases in the middle. The DNA for the CDR3 is TGTGCCAGCAGCCCTTGGACTCGCACCTACGAGCAGTACTTC. This gives the protein CASSPWTRTYEQYF.

The chain links TRBV13 to TRBJ2-7, with D tentatively TRBD2 (5 bases). V was pared by 0 bases and J by 3 bases, with 18 bases between. Germline V lookup: CDR1 PRHDT, CDR2 FYEKMQ (reference sequence). CDR3 length equals 17 residues. The CDR3 loop reads CASSLGRLSGGNYEQYF. CDR3 coding DNA: TGTGCCAGCAGCTTAGGCCGTTTAAGCGGAGGAAACTACGAGCAGTACTTC.

This rearrangement joins TRBV19 to TRBJ2-1; perhaps TRBD2 as D (7 bases). With 1 base removed from V and 0 bases from J, the gap between germline ends came to 16 bases. The CDR3 contains 18 residues. Per the germline V gene, CDR1 is LNHDA and CDR2 is SQIVND (reference sequence). The CDR3 sequence is CASSIVGGRLSSYNEQFF. Written as DNA, the CDR3 is TGTGCCAGTAGTATAGTCGGGGGGCGTTTGAGCTCCTACAATGAGCAGTTCTTC. The full variable domain, rest sourced from reference TRBV19 and TRBJ2-1, is DGGITQSPKYLFRKEGQNVTLSCEQNLNHDAMYWYRQDPGQGLRLIYYSQIVNDFQKGDIAEGYSVSREKKESFPLTVTSAQKNPTAFYLCASSIVGGRLSSYNEQFFGPGTRLTVL.

The chain couples TRBV11-3 to TRBJ2-2; D ambiguous. Germline CDR1 reads SGHNT; CDR2 reads YENEEA. The CDR3 has 15 amino acids. Trimming took 2 bases from V and 2 from J, leaving 9 bases between them. The CDR3 sequence: CASSLRQANTGELFF. CDR3 coding DNA: TGTGCCAGCAGCTTACGGCAGGCAAACACCGGGGAGCTGTTTTTT. Full variable domain (outside the CDR3, taken from reference TRBV11-3 and TRBJ2-2): EAGVVQSPRYKIIEKKQPVAFWCNPISGHNTLYWYLQNLGQGPELLIRYENEEAVDDSQLPKDRFSAERLKGVDSTLKIQPAELGDSAVYLCASSLRQANTGELFFGEGSRLTVL.

The chain combines TRBV21-1 with TRBJ1-6. TRBV21-1 constitutes a pseudogene. This CDR3 has 13 amino acids. This CDR3 reads CASSKSAPSPLHF. The CDR3 DNA is TGTGCCAGCAGCAAGTCTGCTCCTTCACCCCTCCACTTT.

A remark on this clone: At one end, the junction sequence differs from germline, possibly due to a read error. V and J are TRBV6-1 and TRBJ1-3; no clear D. This CDR3 has 13 amino acids. In germline, CDR1 is MNHNS, CDR2 SASEGT. CDR3 sequence reads: CASSGAPGNTIYF. CDR3 sequence (DNA): TGTGCCAGCAGTGGGGCCCCTGGGAACACCATATATTTT.

In nucleotides, the CDR3 is TGTGCCAGCAGCTTAGGTACGACCAGCGGGGGTGCCTACGAGCAGTACTTC. Its translation: CASSLGTTSGGAYEQYF. The chain links TRBV7-6 to TRBJ2-5, with 8 bases fitting TRBD2. The J call may be wrong; the DNA end is better matched by TRBJ2-7. From germline, CDR1 is SGHVS and CDR2 FNYEAQ. This CDR3 is built from 17 residues.

The chain is built from TRBV5-1 and TRBJ2-1, with TRBD2 as a possible D gene (5 bases). The CDR3 contains 15 residues. V shed 1 base and J shed 6 bases, with 14 bases lying between them. Looked up from germline, CDR1 is SGHRS and CDR2 is YFSETQ. CDR3 amino acids: CASSLSDTSFNEQFF. The CDR3 nucleotides are TGCGCCAGCAGCTTGTCCGACACTAGTTTCAATGAGCAGTTCTTC.

This clone turned up a few times. The chain combines TRBV11-3 with TRBJ2-2, with D perhaps given as TRBD1 or TRBD2 (6 bases each). V was cut by 4 bases and J by 4 bases, with 13 bases left in between. The CDR3 extends over 15 amino acids. Germline CDR1 reads SGHNT; CDR2 reads YENEEA. The CDR3 DNA reads as TGTGCCAGCAGCTATAGGGGGGCTGGCACCGGGGAGCTGTTTTTT. It specifies CASSYRGAGTGELFF.

This rearrangement joins TRBV5-6 to TRBJ2-3; D might be TRBD2 (5 bases). CDR1 is SGHDT, CDR2 YYEEEE, per germline. V gave up 4 bases and J gave up 0 bases, with 15 bases separating them. CDR3 length: 16 residues. CDR3 DNA: TGTGCCAGCAGCCCTGACACAGCGGCTAGCACAGATACGCAGTATTTT. Amino acids: CASSPDTAASTDTQYF. The full variable domain, in which reference TRBV5-6 and TRBJ2-3 provide the parts outside the CDR3, is DAGVTQSPTHLIKTRGQQVTLRCSPKSGHDTVSWYQQALGQGPQFIFQYYEEEERQRGNFPDRFSGHQFPNYSSELNVNALLLGDSALYLCASSPDTAASTDTQYFGPGTRLTVL.

Here the CDR3 DNA reads TGTGCCAGCAGCTCAATGTCTGGGGCCAACGTCCTGACTTTC. Translated: CASSSMSGANVLTF. This sequence joins TRBV7-3 and TRBJ2-6; no definite D call. The CDR3 is 14 residues long. Trimming removed 4 bases from V and 1 base from J, with 5 bases in between. Germline lookup yields CDR1 SGHTA and CDR2 FQGTGA.

The chain combines TRBV7-8 with TRBJ2-1; maybe TRBD1 (6 bases). CDR1 and CDR2 (germline): SGHVS, FQNEAQ. CDR3 length: 18 residues. Trimming shortened V by 4 bases and J by 0 bases, and 19 bases separated the two germline ends. The CDR3 region has the DNA TGTGCCAGCAGCTCTAACCCCAGGGGAAGCGACTCCTACAATGAGCAGTTCTTC. It encodes CASSSNPRGSDSYNEQFF. Full variable domain (missing parts from reference TRBV7-8 and TRBJ2-1): GAGVSQSPRYKVAKRGQDVALRCDPISGHVSLFWYQQALGQGPEFLTYFQNEAQLDKSGLPSDRFFAERPEGSVSTLKIQRTQQEDSAVYLCASSSNPRGSDSYNEQFFGPGTRLTVL.

V gene TRBV6-4 combines with J gene TRBJ2-6; no reliable D call. This CDR3 region has 17 residues. V lost 3 bases and J lost 0, with 12 bases in between. The germline V gene has CDR1 MRHNA and CDR2 SNTAGT. The CDR3 protein is CASSEYGGPSGANVLTF. The CDR3 DNA follows: TGTGCCAGCAGTGAGTATGGCGGCCCCTCTGGGGCCAACGTCCTGACTTTC.

The chain uses TRBV19 and TRBJ1-6; 10 bases are shared with TRBD1. The germline V gene has CDR1 LNHDA and CDR2 SQIVND (reference sequence). The length of the CDR3 is 17 residues. V lost 10 bases and J lost 10; bases outside the gene matches: 19. The CDR3 protein is CAIPGTGADLQGSPLHF. Written as DNA, the CDR3 is TGTGCCATTCCCGGGACAGGGGCCGACCTACAGGGATCACCCCTCCACTTT.

The chain couples TRBV25-1 to TRBJ2-1; 9 bases match TRBD1. Trimming took 4 bases from V and 9 from J; bases not matched to a gene: 4. Germline loops: CDR1 MGHDK, CDR2 SYGVNS. This CDR3 spans 13 amino acids. The CDR3 DNA reads as TGTGCCAGCAGTGGACAGGGGGGCAGTGAGCAGTTCTTC. This codes for CASSGQGGSEQFF.

The rearrangement uses TRBV18 and TRBJ2-7; 11 bases are shared with TRBD1. With V trimmed by 5 bases and J by 4 bases, 4 bases remained unmatched. CDR1 is KGHSH, CDR2 LQKENI, per germline. The CDR3 contains 14 residues. Written as DNA, the CDR3 is TGTGCCAGCTCAGCCGGGACAGGGGGTTACGAGCAGTACTTC. It specifies CASSAGTGGYEQYF. The whole variable domain, remainder taken from reference TRBV18 and TRBJ2-7, is NAGVMQNPRHLVRRRGQEARLRCSPMKGHSHVYWYRQLPEEGLKFMVYLQKENIIDESGMPKERFSAEFPKEGPSILRIQQVVRGDSAAYFCASSAGTGGYEQYFGPGTRLTVT.

The count of this clone is one. The V and J genes are TRBV4-1 and TRBJ2-7; D is ambiguous. V was shortened by 1 base and J by 4 bases, with 8 bases between the two germline ends. CDR3 length: 13 residues. The germline gives CDR1 MGHRA, CDR2 YSYEKL. Here the CDR3 DNA reads TGCGCCAGCAGCCAAGGACCGGAGTACGAGCAGTACTTC. Translated: CASSQGPEYEQYF.

The genes are TRBV2 and TRBJ2-6, with D uncertain. V was cut by 7 bases and J by 1 base, with 11 bases left in between. Germline assignment: CDR1 SNHLY and CDR2 FYNNEI. This CDR3 is built from 15 residues. CDR3 coding DNA: TGTGCCAGCAATAGAGGATCATCTGGGGCCAACGTCCTGACTTTC. As protein: CASNRGSSGANVLTF.

In its sample, this clone was seen once. A junction boundary mismatches the germline segment, possibly from a read error. CDR3 region: CASSLVAGVGGSWF. CDR3 coding DNA: TGTGCCAGCAGCTTAGTAGCGGGAGTAGGTGGGAGCTGGTTC. The chain has TRBV7-2 and TRBJ2-7; 9 bases match TRBD2. The CDR3 consists of 14 residues. The germline V gene has CDR1 SGHTA and CDR2 FQGNSA.

CDR3 in DNA: TGCAGCGTTGGAACAGCCGATAGAAATTCACCCCTCCACTTT. Its translation is CSVGTADRNSPLHF. The chain combines TRBV29-1 with TRBJ1-6; D unclear. Trimming shortened V by 4 bases and J by 7 bases, and 14 bases separated the two germline ends. Per germline, CDR1 SQVTM and CDR2 ANQGSEA. The CDR3 spans 14 residues. The variable domain in full, with the rest retrieved from reference TRBV29-1 and TRBJ1-6, is SAVISQKPSRDICQRGTSLTIQCQVDSQVTMMFWYRQQPGQSLTLIATANQGSEATYESGFVIDKFPISRPNLTFSTLTVSNMSPEDSSIYLCSVGTADRNSPLHFGNGTRLTVT.

The V gene is TRBV20-1, the J gene TRBJ2-3; D ambiguous. The V and J ends lost 3 bases and 7 bases respectively, with 8 bases between them. CDR3 length: 11 amino acids. From germline, CDR1 is DFQATT and CDR2 SNEGSKA (reference sequence). Here the CDR3 DNA reads TGCAGTGCTAGTTATCTTAATACGCAGTATTTT. Amino acid sequence: CSASYLNTQYF.